This TCR beta chain appears in the sequencing data of a study of T cells after yellow fever vaccination. Study-wide results and limits: Primary-vaccination clones mostly resurfaced post-booster (nearly 97% CD4, more than 85% CD8). Among all clonotypes, a small share was observed in both CD4 and CD8 compartments. Though it reached lower strength, the secondary response hit its peak faster, day 5 versus 15.

This clonotype was seen ten or more times. Its specificity is not known. From germline, CDR1 is SEHNR and CDR2 FQNEAQ (reference sequence). This CDR3 spans 17 amino acids. V dropped 8 bases and J dropped 0 bases, with 17 bases sitting between them. The study made its TCR cDNA through 5'RACE template switching. That step introduced a universal primer site along with UMIs. TCRdb reprocessed the 5' RACE reads with MiXCR, giving one entry per CDR3 protein. Of more than 300,000 distinct CDR3 sequences in the sample, around 7.3% were seen once. The sequenced sample was PBMCs, obtained approximately 47 days after the first yellow fever vaccination. This receptor was identified in a man aged 18-30 years who received the YFV17D yellow fever vaccine. This chain links TRBV7-9 with TRBJ2-6, with D tentatively TRBD1 (6 bases). CDR3 protein: CASGGYRARSGANVLTF. CDR3 bases: TGTGCCAGCGGGGGCTACAGAGCACGCTCTGGGGCCAACGTCCTGACTTTC.